The T cell receptor (beta chain) described here comes from a study of T cell responses to AZD1222 COVID-19 vaccine. Study overall: Timing groups of about 4 and about 12 weeks for second doses were pooled.

This CDR3 region has 15 residues. Germline assignment: CDR1 MDHEN and CDR2 SYDVKM. Between the trimmed V and J ends, which lost 6 bases and 0 bases, there was a span of 12 bases. TCRdb's copy holds only in-frame clones and misses some; the assay was immunoSEQ multiplex PCR. The sample holds about 100,000 clones, around 90% seen once. This specimen consisted of peripheral blood, obtained on day 0 of AZD1222 vaccination. The rearrangement joins TRBV28 to TRBJ1-5; maybe TRBD1 (6 bases). The sequence derives from an adult in good health. The CDR3 DNA sequence: TGTGCCAGCAGACCAGGACAGTTTAGCAATCAGCCCCAGCATTTT. Translating gives CASRPGQFSNQPQHF.